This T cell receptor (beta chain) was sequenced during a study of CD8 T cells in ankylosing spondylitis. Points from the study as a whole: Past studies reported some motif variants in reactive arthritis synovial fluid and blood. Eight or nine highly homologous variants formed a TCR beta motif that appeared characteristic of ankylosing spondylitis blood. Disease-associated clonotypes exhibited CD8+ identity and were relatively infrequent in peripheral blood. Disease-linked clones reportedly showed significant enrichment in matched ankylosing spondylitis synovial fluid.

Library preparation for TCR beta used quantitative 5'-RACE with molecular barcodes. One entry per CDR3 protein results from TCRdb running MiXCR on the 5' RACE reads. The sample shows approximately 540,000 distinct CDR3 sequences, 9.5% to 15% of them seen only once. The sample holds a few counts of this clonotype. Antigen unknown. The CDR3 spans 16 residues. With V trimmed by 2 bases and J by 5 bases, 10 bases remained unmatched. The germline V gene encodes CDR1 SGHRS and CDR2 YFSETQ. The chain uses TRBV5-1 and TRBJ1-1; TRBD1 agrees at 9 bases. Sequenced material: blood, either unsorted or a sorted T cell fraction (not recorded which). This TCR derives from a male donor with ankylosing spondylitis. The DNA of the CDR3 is TGCGCCAGCAGCTTTACTACAGGGGGCGCGAGTACTGAAGCTTTCTTT. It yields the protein CASSFTTGGASTEAFF.